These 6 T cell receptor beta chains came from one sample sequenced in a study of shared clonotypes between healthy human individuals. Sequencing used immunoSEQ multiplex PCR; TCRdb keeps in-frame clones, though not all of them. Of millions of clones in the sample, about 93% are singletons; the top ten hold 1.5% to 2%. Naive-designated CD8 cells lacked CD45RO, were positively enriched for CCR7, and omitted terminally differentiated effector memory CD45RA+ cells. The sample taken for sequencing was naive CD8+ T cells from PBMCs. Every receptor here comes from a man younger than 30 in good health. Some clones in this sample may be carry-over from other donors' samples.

In nucleotides, the CDR3 is TGTGCCAGCAGCTTCCAGGGGGGAGAGGTCGGGGAGCTGTTTTTT. Its translation is CASSFQGGEVGELFF. This chain joins TRBV9 and TRBJ2-2; tentatively, D is TRBD1 (7 bases). The germline CDR1 and CDR2 sequences are SGDLS and YYNGEE. The CDR3 is 15 residues long. The V and J ends lost 4 bases and 7 bases respectively, with 17 bases between them.

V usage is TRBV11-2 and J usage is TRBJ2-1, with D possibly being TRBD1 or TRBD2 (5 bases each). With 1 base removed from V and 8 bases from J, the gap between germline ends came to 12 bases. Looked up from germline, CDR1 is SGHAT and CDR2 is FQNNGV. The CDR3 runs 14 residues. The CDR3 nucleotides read TGTGCCAGCAGCTTAGTTGGGGGTCACGATGAGCAGTTCTTC. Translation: CASSLVGGHDEQFF.

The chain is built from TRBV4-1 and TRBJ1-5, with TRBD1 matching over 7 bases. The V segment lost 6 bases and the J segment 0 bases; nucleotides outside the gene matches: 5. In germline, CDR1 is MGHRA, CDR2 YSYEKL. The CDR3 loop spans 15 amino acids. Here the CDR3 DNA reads TGCGCCAGCAGTGAACAGGGGAATAGCAATCAGCCCCAGCATTTT. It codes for CASSEQGNSNQPQHF.

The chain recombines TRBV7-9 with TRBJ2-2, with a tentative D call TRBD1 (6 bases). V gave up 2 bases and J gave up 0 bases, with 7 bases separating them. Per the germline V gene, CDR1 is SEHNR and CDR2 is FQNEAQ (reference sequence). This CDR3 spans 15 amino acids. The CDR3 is CASSLQGPNTGELFF. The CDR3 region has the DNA TGTGCCAGCAGCTTACAGGGGCCGAACACCGGGGAGCTGTTTTTT.

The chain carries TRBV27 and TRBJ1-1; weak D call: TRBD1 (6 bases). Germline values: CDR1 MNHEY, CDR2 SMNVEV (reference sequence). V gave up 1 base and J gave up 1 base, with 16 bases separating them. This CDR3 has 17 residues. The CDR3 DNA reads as TGTGCCAGCAGTTTATTACGTCCGACAGGAACGAACACTGAAGCTTTCTTT. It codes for CASSLLRPTGTNTEAFF.

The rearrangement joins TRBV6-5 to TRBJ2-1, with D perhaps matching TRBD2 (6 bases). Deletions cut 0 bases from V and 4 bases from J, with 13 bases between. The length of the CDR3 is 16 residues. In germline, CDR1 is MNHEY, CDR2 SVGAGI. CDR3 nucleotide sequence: TGTGCCAGCAGTTACTCGGGACTTAGCGGTTACAATGAGCAGTTCTTC. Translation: CASSYSGLSGYNEQFF.